The 5 T cell receptor beta chains in this list originate from one sample, sequenced in a study of metastatic and nonmetastatic thyroid tumors. From the PCR reads, TCRdb re-called clones with MiXCR. The table lists about 82,000 clones, around an eighth of them singletons, with 7% to 9% in the top ten. Thyroid surgery took place with no prior treatment in any patient. Specimen: tumor tissue. These receptors came from a female donor with papillary thyroid cancer or a benign thyroid nodule (not recorded which). Some clones in this sample may be carry-over from other donors' samples.

This clone was counted many times. V gene TRBV20-1 combines with J gene TRBJ2-1, with D possibly being TRBD2 (6 bases). V shed 4 bases and J shed 8 bases, with 18 bases lying between them. Germline values: CDR1 DFQATT, CDR2 SNEGSKA (reference sequence). The CDR3 covers 14 residues. The CDR3 sequence: CSANRRGTQYEQFF. As DNA, the CDR3 is TGCAGTGCTAACCGGCGGGGCACACAATATGAGCAGTTCTTC.

Turning to this clone: The junction shows a germline mismatch at one end, possibly a read error. The CDR3: CASSQEGGLAVVRSYEQYF. CDR3 in DNA: TGTGCCAGCAGCCAAGAAGGCGGACTAGCGGTAGTAAGGTCCTACGAGCAGTACTTT. V usage is TRBV14 and J usage is TRBJ2-7, with 10 nucleotides matching TRBD2. The CDR3 has 19 amino acids. Looked up from germline, CDR1 is SGHDN and CDR2 is FVKESK.

This clone has at least ten counts. CDR3 protein: CASSYSGTASYEQYF. The CDR3 DNA follows: TGTGCCAGCAGTTACTCCGGGACAGCTTCCTACGAGCAGTACTTC. V gene TRBV27 combines with J gene TRBJ2-7; 7 nucleotides line up with TRBD1. Trimming cost V 4 bases and J 1 base; bases outside gene matches: 7. Germline V gene lookup returns CDR1 MNHEY and CDR2 SMNVEV (reference sequence). This CDR3 region has 15 residues.

V usage is TRBV7-2 and J usage is TRBJ1-6; D gene unclear. Germline assignment: CDR1 SGHTA and CDR2 FQGNSA. Trimming took 5 bases from V and 14 from J, leaving 19 bases between them. There are 14 residues in the CDR3. The CDR3 sequence: CASSQWYRFFTLHF. The DNA of the CDR3 is TGTGCCAGCAGCCAATGGTACAGATTTTTCACCCTCCACTTT.

This clone has a count of ten or more. V usage is TRBV6-1 and J usage is TRBJ1-1; TRBD1 might be the D (5 bases). The germline V gene encodes CDR1 MNHNS and CDR2 SASEGT. CDR3 length equals 13 residues. V was trimmed by 7 bases and J by 5 bases, leaving 14 bases between them. CDR3 loop: CASTAVGGTEAFF. DNA for the CDR3: TGTGCCAGCACCGCGGTGGGGGGAACTGAAGCTTTCTTT.